This TCR beta chain was recorded in a study of PD-1 blockade in classical Hodgkin lymphoma. Regarding the study as a whole: Complete responders had baseline diversity similar to newly diagnosed patients.

Sample time point: cycle 4 day 1 (C4D1), after 6 weeks of nivolumab. Brentuximab vedotin exposure varied, and every patient relapsed after autologous stem cell transplantation. There are 16 residues in the CDR3. V was clipped by 0 bases and J by 9 bases, with 18 bases between them. This clone appeared once. What it recognizes is unknown. This table comes from immunoSEQ multiplex PCR, and its TCRdb copy is limited to in-frame clones, with some not included. This table holds nearly 20,000 clones, approximately 76% found once. The clonotype originates from a human donor with classical Hodgkin lymphoma. The specimen was peripheral blood mononuclear cells (PBMCs), collected before the fourth cycle of nivolumab. The chain couples TRBV23-1 to TRBJ2-1; D tentatively fits TRBD1 or TRBD2 (5 bases each). TRBV23-1 is marked as an open reading frame, function uncertain. The CDR3 sequence is CASSQSGAQGAGEQFF. CDR3 coding DNA: TGCGCCAGCAGTCAATCAGGGGCCCAAGGGGCGGGTGAGCAGTTCTTC.